These 23 T cell receptor beta chains were all obtained from the same sample, sequenced in a study of cytomegalovirus exposure and HLA in healthy donors. Both 60 Vbeta primers and 13 Jbeta primers went into the PCR. Here immunoSEQ multiplex PCR was the method, and the copy in TCRdb shows in-frame clones only, minus some. Counted here are about 120,000 clones, approximately 75% occurring once; the ten biggest clones make up 2.5% to 3.5%. Sequenced material: PBMCs. The origin of the receptors is a woman aged 45-59 years in good health and CMV-seronegative.

This clone was seen once. The chain employs TRBV27 and TRBJ1-4, with D perhaps TRBD1 (5 bases). The germline V gene encodes CDR1 MNHEY and CDR2 SMNVEV (reference sequence). The CDR3 runs 14 residues. Trimming took 1 base from V and 4 from J, leaving 7 bases between them. The CDR3 region has the DNA TGTGCCAGCAGTTTATTGGGGGGTAATGAAAAACTGTTTTTT. It specifies CASSLLGGNEKLFF. Using reference TRBV27 and TRBJ1-4 for the parts outside the CDR3, the full variable domain is EAQVTQNPRYLITVTGKKLTVTCSQNMNHEYMSWYRQDPGLGLRQIYYSMNVEVTDKGDVPEGYKVSRKEKRNFPLILESPSPNQTSLYFCASSLLGGNEKLFFGSGTQLSVL.

The chain is built from TRBV12-5 and TRBJ2-2, with 7 bases matching TRBD2. This CDR3 contains 16 residues. The V gene's germline CDR1 is LGHNT and CDR2 FRNRAP. J gave up 4 bases and V 1 base, and 6 bases lay outside the gene matches. CDR3 nucleotide sequence: TGTGCTAGTGGTTTGGCCCTGGGGGGGGGCACCGGGGAGCTGTTTTTT. Translation: CASGLALGGGTGELFF.

This chain links TRBV6-6 with TRBJ2-1; tentatively, D is TRBD1 (6 bases). The germline V gene has CDR1 MNHNY and CDR2 SVGAGI (reference sequence). The ends were cut back, 6 bases at V and 5 bases at J, with 14 bases in the middle. CDR3 length equals 14 residues. CDR3 nucleotide sequence: TGTGCCAGCAGGGACGGACAGCGAGACAATGAGCAGTTCTTC. Translated: CASRDGQRDNEQFF.

The chain has TRBV9 and TRBJ2-7, with TRBD1 identical over 9 bases. Germline V gene sequence: CDR1 SGDLS, CDR2 YYNGEE. There are 15 residues in the CDR3. V was clipped by 4 bases and J by 7 bases; unmatched bases: 12. The DNA for the CDR3 is TGTGCCAGCAGCCCTTCGGACAGGGGAAGGGGGGAGCAGTACTTC. This sequence encodes CASSPSDRGRGEQYF.

CDR3: CAIRRVRTGVRQPQHF. The DNA of the CDR3 is TGTGCCATCCGAAGGGTCAGGACAGGGGTTCGTCAGCCCCAGCATTTT. The rearrangement joins TRBV28 to TRBJ1-5; 9 bases fit TRBD1. V trimming: 10 bases; J trimming: 6 bases; junction bases outside the gene matches: 16. From germline, CDR1 is MDHEN and CDR2 SYDVKM. The CDR3 has 16 residues.

Note on this clone: Germline and junction disagree at one end, which may indicate a read error. The V call is TRBV7-9, the J call TRBJ1-2; 8 bases agree with TRBD1. The CDR3 sequence is 16 residues long. The V gene's germline CDR1 is SEHNR and CDR2 FQNEAQ (reference sequence). DNA for the CDR3: TGTTCCAGCAGCTTGGACAGGGCAGCTTCTAACTATGGCTACACCTTC. As protein: CSSSLDRAASNYGYTF.

This sequence joins TRBV7-9 and TRBJ1-1, with TRBD1 identical over 8 bases. This CDR3 has 13 residues. V dropped 1 base and J dropped 11; count of bases not matched to a gene: 6. Germline CDR1 reads SEHNR; CDR2 reads FQNEAQ (reference sequence). The DNA of the CDR3 is TGTGCCAGCAGCTTAGGGCCCAGGGGGCAGGCTTTCTTT. As protein: CASSLGPRGQAFF.

This clone was seen a handful of times. The chain employs TRBV6-5 and TRBJ2-2; 8 bases are a match to TRBD1. The CDR3 is 15 residues long. CDR1 MNHEY and CDR2 SVGAGI come from the germline V gene. After removal of 6 bases from V and 3 bases from J, the junction contained 6 bases not matched to a gene. The CDR3 here is CASSETGEYTGELFF. CDR3 sequence (DNA): TGTGCCAGCAGCGAGACAGGGGAGTACACCGGGGAGCTGTTTTTT.

V and J are TRBV18 and TRBJ2-7; TRBD2 agrees at 9 bases. J lost 2 bases, V lost 6 bases, and 5 bases had no gene match. This CDR3 is 14 amino acids long. CDR1 is KGHSH, CDR2 LQKENI, per germline. As DNA, the CDR3 is TGTGCCAGCTCTTATAGCGGGAGAACCTACGAGCAGTACTTC. This encodes CASSYSGRTYEQYF.

The rearrangement uses TRBV19 and TRBJ1-2; D not certain. The V end was cut by 6 bases, the J end by 5 bases, with 10 bases between. CDR3 length: 12 residues. In germline, CDR1 is LNHDA, CDR2 SQIVND (reference sequence). CDR3 protein: CASRPGMYGYTF. The DNA for the CDR3 is TGTGCCAGTAGGCCGGGAATGTATGGCTACACCTTC.

Comment on this clone: At one end the junction does not follow the germline gene, possibly because of a read error. The CDR3 DNA is TGTTCCAGCAGCTTAGGTGTCGGGACAGGGGATGAAAAACTGTTTTTT. Its translation: CSSSLGVGTGDEKLFF. J is TRBJ1-4 and V is TRBV7-9; 10 nucleotides align to TRBD1. Germline assignment: CDR1 SEHNR and CDR2 FQNEAQ (reference sequence). CDR3 length equals 16 residues. The full variable domain, its missing parts supplied by reference TRBV7-9 and TRBJ1-4, is DTGVSQNPRHKITKRGQNVTFRCDPISEHNRLYWYRQTLGQGPEFLTYFQNEAQLEKSRLLSDRFSAERPKGSFSTLEIQRTEQGDSAMYLCSSSLGVGTGDEKLFFGSGTQLSVL.

V usage is TRBV2 and J usage is TRBJ2-7; 8 bases are a match to TRBD1. Germline V gives CDR1 SNHLY, CDR2 FYNNEI. This CDR3 has 15 amino acids. Trimming removed 6 bases from V and 4 bases from J; junction bases left unmatched: 11. CDR3 nucleotides: TGTGCCAGCAGCCGCGACAGGGGACACCCTTACGAGCAGTACTTC. Encoded protein: CASSRDRGHPYEQYF.

The chain employs TRBV7-2 and TRBJ1-2, with TRBD1 as a possible D gene (6 bases). The CDR3 covers 15 residues. V dropped 5 bases and J dropped 5 bases, with 18 bases sitting between them. Germline lookup yields CDR1 SGHTA and CDR2 FQGNSA. CDR3 in amino acids: CASSGYRADLYGYTF. The CDR3 DNA sequence: TGTGCCAGCAGCGGTTACAGGGCGGACCTATATGGCTACACCTTC.

This clone was recorded once. The rearrangement links TRBV29-1 to TRBJ2-6; a weak D match, TRBD2 (6 bases). The germline V gene has CDR1 SQVTM and CDR2 ANQGSEA. This CDR3 is built from 16 residues. Trimming removed 4 bases at V and 1 base at J, with 14 bases between. The CDR3 DNA reads as TGCAGCGTTGTTGGGGGGTCAAGGTCTGGGGCCAACGTCCTGACTTTC. Amino acids: CSVVGGSRSGANVLTF.

This chain uses TRBV29-1 with TRBJ2-1; 7 bases agree with TRBD1. The CDR3 contains 13 residues. Germline V lookup: CDR1 SQVTM, CDR2 ANQGSEA. CDR3 DNA sequence: TGCAGTCAGAGGGGGACAGCTAACAATGAGCAGTTCTTC. It encodes CSQRGTANNEQFF.

The V call is TRBV11-2, the J call TRBJ2-7; TRBD1 agrees at 7 bases. This CDR3 region has 12 residues. Losses at the gene ends were 4 bases for V and 5 bases for J; bases not matched to a gene: 2. Germline V gives CDR1 SGHAT, CDR2 FQNNGV. The CDR3 protein is CASSYDRDEQYF. CDR3 nucleotide sequence: TGTGCCAGCAGCTATGACAGGGACGAGCAGTACTTC.

This clone appeared a single time. The rearrangement uses TRBV7-2 and TRBJ2-3; 12 nucleotides line up with TRBD2. Germline V CDR1 and CDR2: SGHTA, FQGNSA. With 5 bases clipped from V and 6 bases from J, the junction kept 12 bases outside the gene matches. The CDR3 is made up of 17 amino acids. Here the CDR3 reads CASSPQTSGSGVDTQYF. CDR3 DNA: TGTGCCAGCAGCCCCCAGACTAGCGGGAGTGGGGTGGATACGCAGTATTTT.

This clone was seen once. The genes are TRBV2 and TRBJ2-7; D may be TRBD1 (6 bases). CDR1 is SNHLY and CDR2 is FYNNEI in the germline V gene. This CDR3 is 16 amino acids long. V lost 0 bases, J lost 5 bases, and 17 bases lay in between. The CDR3 here is CASSEAERQVRDEQYF. The CDR3 DNA reads as TGTGCCAGCAGTGAAGCTGAGAGACAGGTTAGAGACGAGCAGTACTTC.

This clone was seen only a few times. V is TRBV21-1 and J is TRBJ1-2; the tabulated D call, TRBD1, remains unverified against the DNA. TRBV21-1 is listed as a pseudogene. This CDR3 is 14 amino acids long. CDR3 protein: CASNIPDSYYGYTF. The CDR3 region has the DNA TGTGCCAGCAACATCCCGGACAGTTATTATGGCTACACCTTC.

This chain links TRBV4-2 with TRBJ2-7; TRBD2 matches 10 bases. This CDR3 is built from 18 residues. Germline CDR1 reads LGHNA; CDR2 reads YNFKEQ. Germline trimming cut 4 bases from V and 1 base from J; bases unmatched to any gene: 13. CDR3 sequence: CASSPKWGLAGDSYEQYF. The CDR3, as DNA: TGTGCCAGCAGCCCGAAGTGGGGGCTAGCGGGAGATTCCTACGAGCAGTACTTC.

The rearrangement links TRBV9 to TRBJ1-2; D unresolved. Trimming left V 1 base short and J 7 bases short, with 8 bases between. This CDR3 spans 12 amino acids. Germline V lookup: CDR1 SGDLS, CDR2 YYNGEE. The CDR3 DNA reads TGTGCCAGCAGCGTACCCGGAGCTGGCTACACCTTC. It translates to CASSVPGAGYTF.

CDR3 residues: CASSRGGGIMNTEAFF. CDR3 coding DNA: TGTGCCAGCTCAAGGGGGGGAGGAATCATGAACACTGAAGCTTTCTTT. The chain recombines TRBV18 with TRBJ1-1; a possible D gene is TRBD1 (6 bases). Trimming removed 5 bases from V and 0 bases from J, with 16 bases in between. Germline CDR1 is KGHSH and CDR2 is LQKENI. The CDR3 extends over 16 amino acids.

Only a few counts were recorded for this clone. The sample carries other DNA sequences with the same CDR3. V gene TRBV14 combines with J gene TRBJ2-1; TRBD2 aligns across 12 bases. The V gene end was trimmed by 2 bases and the J gene end by 7 bases; junction bases not matched to a gene: 6. This CDR3 contains 16 residues. CDR1 is SGHDN and CDR2 is FVKESK in the germline V gene. The CDR3 loop reads CASSQLLAGGRNEQFF. In DNA form, the CDR3 reads TGTGCCAGCAGCCAACTACTAGCGGGAGGTAGGAATGAGCAGTTCTTC.